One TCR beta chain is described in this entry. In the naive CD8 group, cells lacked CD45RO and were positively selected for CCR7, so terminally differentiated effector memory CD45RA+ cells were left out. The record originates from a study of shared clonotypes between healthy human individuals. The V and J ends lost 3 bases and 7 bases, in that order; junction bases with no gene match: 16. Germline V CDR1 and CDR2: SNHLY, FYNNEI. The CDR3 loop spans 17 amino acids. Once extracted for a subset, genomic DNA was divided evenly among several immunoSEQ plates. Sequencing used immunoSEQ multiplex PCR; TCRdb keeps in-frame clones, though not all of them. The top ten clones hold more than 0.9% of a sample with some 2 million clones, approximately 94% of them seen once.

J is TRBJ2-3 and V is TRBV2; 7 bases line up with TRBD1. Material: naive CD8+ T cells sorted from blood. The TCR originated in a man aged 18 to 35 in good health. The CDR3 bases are TGTGCCAGCAGTGACCCGACAGGGCACACCGAACGATATACGCAGTATTTT. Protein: CASSDPTGHTERYTQYF.